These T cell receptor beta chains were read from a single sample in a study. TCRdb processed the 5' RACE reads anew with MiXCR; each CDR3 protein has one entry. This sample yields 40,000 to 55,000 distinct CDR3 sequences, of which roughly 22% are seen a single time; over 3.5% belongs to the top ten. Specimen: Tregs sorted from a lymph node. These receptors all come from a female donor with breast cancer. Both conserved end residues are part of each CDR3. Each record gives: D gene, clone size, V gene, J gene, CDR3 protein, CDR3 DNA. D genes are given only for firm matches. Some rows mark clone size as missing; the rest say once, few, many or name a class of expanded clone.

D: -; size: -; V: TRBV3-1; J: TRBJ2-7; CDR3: CASSQGFSYEQYF; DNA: TGTGCCAGCAGCCAGGGGTTCTCCTACGAGCAGTACTTC
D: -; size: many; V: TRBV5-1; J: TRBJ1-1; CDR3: CASTMAQTGATEAFF; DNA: TGCGCCAGCACAATGGCTCAAACAGGTGCCACTGAAGCTTTCTTT
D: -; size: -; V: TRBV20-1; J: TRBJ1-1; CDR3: CSARDIRVGTVNTEAFF; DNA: TGCAGTGCTAGAGATATAAGAGTCGGGACGGTGAACACTGAAGCTTTCTTT
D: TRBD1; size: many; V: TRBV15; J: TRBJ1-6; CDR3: CATSRSGQGASNSPLHF; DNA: TGTGCCACCAGCAGATCCGGGCAGGGGGCATCCAATTCACCCCTCCACTTT
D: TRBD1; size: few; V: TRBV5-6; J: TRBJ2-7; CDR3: CASSWWTGTYEQYF; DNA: TGTGCCAGCAGCTGGTGGACAGGGACCTACGAGCAGTACTTC
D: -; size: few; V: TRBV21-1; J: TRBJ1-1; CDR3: CASSLTARQGIMNTEAFF; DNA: TGTGCCAGCAGCCTAACGGCTAGGCAGGGGATCATGAACACTGAAGCTTTCTTT
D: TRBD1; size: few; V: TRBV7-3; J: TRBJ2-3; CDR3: CASSFEGAWDTQYF; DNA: TGTGCCAGCAGCTTTGAGGGGGCTTGGGATACGCAGTATTTT
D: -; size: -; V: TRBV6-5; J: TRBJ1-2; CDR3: CASSYSKGRIGYTF; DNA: TGTGCCAGCAGTTACAGCAAGGGGAGGATTGGCTACACCTTC
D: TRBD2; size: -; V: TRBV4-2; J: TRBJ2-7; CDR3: CASSHTGLSTYEQYF; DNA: TGTGCCAGCAGCCACACGGGACTATCCACCTACGAGCAGTACTTC
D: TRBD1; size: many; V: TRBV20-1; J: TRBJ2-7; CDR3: CSATSDRGVGEQYF; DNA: TGCAGTGCTACGAGTGACAGGGGGGTTGGCGAGCAGTACTTC
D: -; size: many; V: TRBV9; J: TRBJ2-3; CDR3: CASSEEKTTDTQYF; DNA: TGTGCCAGCAGCGAGGAGAAGACAACAGATACGCAGTATTTT
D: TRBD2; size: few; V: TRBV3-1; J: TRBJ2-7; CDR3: CASSQGGGGSWEQYF; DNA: TGTGCCAGCAGCCAAGGGGGTGGCGGGAGTTGGGAGCAGTACTTC
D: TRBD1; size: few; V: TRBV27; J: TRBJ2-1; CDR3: CASSLGQGGNEQFF; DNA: TGTGCCAGCAGTTTGGGACAGGGAGGCAATGAGCAGTTCTTC
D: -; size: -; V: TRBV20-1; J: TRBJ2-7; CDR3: CSARDPGWDEQYF; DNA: TGCAGTGCTAGAGATCCGGGGTGGGACGAGCAGTACTTC